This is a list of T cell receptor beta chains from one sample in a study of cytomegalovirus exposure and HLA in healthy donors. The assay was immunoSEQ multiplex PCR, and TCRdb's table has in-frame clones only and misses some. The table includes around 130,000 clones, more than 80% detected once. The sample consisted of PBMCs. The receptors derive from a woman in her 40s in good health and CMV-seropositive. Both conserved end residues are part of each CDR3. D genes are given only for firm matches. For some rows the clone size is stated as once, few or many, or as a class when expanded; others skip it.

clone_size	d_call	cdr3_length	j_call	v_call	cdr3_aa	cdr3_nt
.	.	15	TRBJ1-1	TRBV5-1	CASSLARPGETEAFF	TGCGCCAGCAGCTTGGCCCGCCCGGGGGAGACTGAAGCTTTCTTT
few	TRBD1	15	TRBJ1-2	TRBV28	CASKSGSRGREGYTF	TGTGCCAGCAAAAGCGGAAGCAGGGGGCGGGAGGGCTACACCTTC
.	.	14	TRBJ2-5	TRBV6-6	CASRSQGGGETQYF	TGTGCCAGCAGGTCTCAGGGAGGTGGGGAGACCCAGTACTTC
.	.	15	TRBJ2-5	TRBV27	CASSLSEGAEETQYF	TGTGCCAGCAGTTTATCGGAGGGGGCAGAGGAGACCCAGTACTTC
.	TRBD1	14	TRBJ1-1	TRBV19	CASSPQGAATEAFF	TGTGCCAGTAGCCCACAGGGGGCGGCCACTGAAGCTTTCTTT
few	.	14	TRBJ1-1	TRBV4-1	CASSHTAFHTEAFF	TGCGCCAGCAGCCATACAGCTTTCCACACTGAAGCTTTCTTT
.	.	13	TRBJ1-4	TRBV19	CACTQATNEKLFF	TGTGCTTGTACACAGGCAACTAATGAAAAACTGTTTTTT
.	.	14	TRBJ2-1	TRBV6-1	CASTAGASYNEQFF	TGTGCCAGCACTGCGGGGGCTTCCTACAATGAGCAGTTCTTC
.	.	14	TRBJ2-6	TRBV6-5	CASSYSRTDNVLTF	TGTGCCAGCAGTTACTCCCGGACAGACAACGTCCTGACTTTC
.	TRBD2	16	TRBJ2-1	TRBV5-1	CASSLVLAGGSYEQFF	TGCGCCAGCAGCTTGGTGCTAGCGGGAGGGTCTTATGAGCAGTTCTTC
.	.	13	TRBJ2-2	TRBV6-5	CASSYGAPGELFF	TGTGCCAGCAGTTACGGAGCGCCCGGGGAGCTGTTTTTT
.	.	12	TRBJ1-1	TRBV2	CASRGVNTEAFF	TGTGCCAGCAGAGGGGTGAACACTGAAGCTTTCTTT
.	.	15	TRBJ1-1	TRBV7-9	CASSLDGSTNTEAFF	TGTGCCAGCAGCTTAGACGGTTCAACGAACACTGAAGCTTTCTTT
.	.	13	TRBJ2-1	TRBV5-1	CASSTQGSNEQFF	TGCGCCAGCAGTACGCAGGGGAGCAATGAGCAGTTCTTC
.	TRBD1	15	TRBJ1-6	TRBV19	CASSARDRGTSPLHF	TGTGCCAGTAGTGCTAGGGACAGGGGAACTTCACCCCTCCACTTT
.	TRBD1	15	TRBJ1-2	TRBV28	CASRIHGTGGYGYTF	TGTGCCAGCAGGATCCACGGGACAGGGGGCTATGGCTACACCTTC
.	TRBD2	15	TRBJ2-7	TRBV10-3	CAIRRTGTSNYEQYF	TGTGCCATCAGAAGAACCGGGACTAGCAACTACGAGCAGTACTTC
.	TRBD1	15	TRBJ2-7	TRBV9	CASSDPGQGVYEQYF	TGTGCCAGCAGCGATCCGGGACAGGGAGTCTACGAGCAGTACTTC
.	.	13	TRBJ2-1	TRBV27	CASTSAAYNEQFF	TGTGCCAGCACTAGCGCCGCCTACAATGAGCAGTTCTTC
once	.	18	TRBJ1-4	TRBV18	CASSPRGQGSATNEKLFF	TGTGCCAGCTCACCACGAGGCCAGGGATCTGCAACTAATGAAAAACTGTTTTTT
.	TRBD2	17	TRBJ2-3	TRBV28	CASRATSGRRGTDTQYF	TGTGCCAGCAGGGCGACTAGCGGGAGACGGGGTACAGATACGCAGTATTTT
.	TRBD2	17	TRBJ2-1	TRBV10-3	CAIRTQGLAGSYNEQFF	TGTGCCATCAGGACACAGGGACTAGCGGGGAGCTACAATGAGCAGTTCTTC
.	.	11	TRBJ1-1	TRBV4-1	CASSQDTWAFF	TGCGCCAGCAGCCAAGATACTTGGGCTTTCTTT
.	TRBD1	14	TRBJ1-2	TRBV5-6	CASSSGGTGGGYTF	TGTGCCAGCAGCTCTGGCGGGACAGGGGGGGGCTACACCTTC
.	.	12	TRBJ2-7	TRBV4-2	CASSQSDYEQYF	TGTGCCAGCAGCCAGAGTGACTACGAGCAGTACTTC
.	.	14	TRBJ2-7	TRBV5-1	CASSLEAGRYEQYF	TGCGCCAGCAGCTTGGAGGCAGGTCGATACGAGCAGTACTTC
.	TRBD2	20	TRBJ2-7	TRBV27	CASSLFGTSGTNYLPYEQYF	TGTGCCAGCAGTTTATTTGGGACTAGCGGGACCAATTACCTCCCCTACGAGCAGTACTTC
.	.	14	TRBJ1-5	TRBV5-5	CASSLGHSNQPQHF	TGTGCCAGCAGCTTGGGGCATAGCAATCAGCCCCAGCATTTT